The 7 T cell receptor beta chains given below trace back to one sample, sequenced in a study of human versus mouse CDR3 diversity and MHC coevolution. The repertoire was sequenced with immunoSEQ multiplex PCR; TCRdb's copy has only in-frame clones and lacks some. The data hold tens of thousands of clones, with 94% observed a single time. What was sequenced was naive CD4+ T cells from blood. As for subset: CD45RO-negative CD62L-positive naive CD4 T cells. Receptor source: a person aged 55 to 75 in good health.

J is TRBJ2-1 and V is TRBV5-1; 10 nucleotides match TRBD2. J was trimmed by 9 bases and V by 0 bases; bases with no gene match: 12. The CDR3 sequence is 17 residues long. The germline gives CDR1 SGHRS, CDR2 YFSETQ. The CDR3 sequence is CASSLASGRAPFGEQFF. The CDR3 DNA reads TGCGCCAGCAGCTTGGCTAGCGGGAGAGCTCCTTTTGGTGAGCAGTTCTTC.

This clone was seen just once. The chain has TRBV5-4 and TRBJ2-7, with D possibly being TRBD2 (5 bases). Per the germline V gene, CDR1 is SGHNT and CDR2 is YYREEE (reference sequence). V was cut by 4 bases and J by 0 bases, with 11 bases left in between. The CDR3 loop spans 14 amino acids. DNA for the CDR3: TGTGCCAGCAGCAACGGTGGGAGCTCCTACGAGCAGTACTTC. It translates to CASSNGGSSYEQYF.

This sequence joins TRBV9 and TRBJ2-1, with 7 bases aligning to TRBD1. Unmatched junction bases numbered 14, after V lost 2 bases and J lost 9 bases. CDR3 length: 16 amino acids. CDR1 and CDR2 from the germline V gene are SGDLS and YYNGEE. In DNA, the CDR3 is TGTGCCAGCAGCGTCACCGGGACAGCTCACGTAGTTGAGCAGTTCTTC. This codes for CASSVTGTAHVVEQFF.

This clone has only one observation. The CDR3 here is CASSDAGQGHYGYTF. CDR3 nucleotide sequence: TGCGCCAGCAGCGACGCCGGACAGGGACACTATGGCTACACCTTC. The V call is TRBV5-1, the J call TRBJ1-2; 8 nucleotides line up with TRBD1. The junction had 8 bases not matched to a gene; V was cut back by 4 bases and J by 3 bases. Germline CDR1 is SGHRS and CDR2 is YFSETQ. The CDR3 is 15 residues long.

CDR3: CASSPSGPNTGELFF. The DNA for the CDR3 is TGTGCCAGCAGCCCGAGCGGGCCGAACACCGGGGAGCTGTTTTTT. The chain recombines TRBV7-8 with TRBJ2-2; D is possibly TRBD2 (6 bases). Germline V gives CDR1 SGHVS, CDR2 FQNEAQ. The CDR3 is 15 amino acids. Trimming cost V 5 bases and J 0 bases, with 10 bases left between them.

CDR3 residues: CASSRGLSTDTQYF. The CDR3 coding sequence is TGTGCCAGCAGCCGGGGACTTTCCACAGATACGCAGTATTTT. The chain uses TRBV7-6 and TRBJ2-3, with a weak D call TRBD2 (6 bases). Germline CDR1 SGHVS, CDR2 FNYEAQ. V was clipped by 5 bases and J by 2 bases, with 11 bases between them. This CDR3 contains 14 residues.

The chain is built from TRBV11-1 and TRBJ2-3; no firm D call. This CDR3 has 13 residues. Between the trimmed V and J ends, which lost 2 bases and 6 bases, there was a span of 9 bases. Looked up from germline, CDR1 is SGHAT and CDR2 is FQDESV (reference sequence). Here the CDR3 reads CASSLRQFDTQYF. The CDR3, as DNA: TGTGCCAGCAGCTTACGCCAGTTTGATACGCAGTATTTT.